This TCR beta chain came from a study of Graves' ophthalmopathy and Graves' hyperthyroidism. As for the study in general: Peripheral blood was collected at initial diagnosis, before any treatment.

Excluded were patients with other autoimmune diseases, uncontrolled infections, pregnancy or lactation. Clinicians made diagnoses from clinical symptoms, serum thyroxine, TRAb, thyroid ultrasound and orbital computed tomography. Study-wide findings and caveats: Also, most clonotypes expanded in the thyroid above 0.001 frequency appeared in blood.

Transcripts of RNA were the source for amplifying TCR beta CDR3 regions. First-round RT-PCR relied on HTBI primers, and a second-round multiplex PCR came next. TCRdb processed the multiplex PCR reads anew with MiXCR; each CDR3 protein has one entry. The table has around 470,000 distinct CDR3 sequences, 14% seen once. This clonotype was found many times. Antigen unknown. The CDR3 is made up of 16 amino acids. After removal of 5 bases from V and 0 bases from J, the junction contained 9 bases not matched to a gene. The germline gives CDR1 MNHEY, CDR2 SVGAGI. The specimen sequenced was blood. This sequence was found in a woman younger than 45 with Graves' ophthalmopathy. The chain has TRBV6-5 and TRBJ1-2; 7 nucleotides match TRBD1. The CDR3 sequence: CASSPKGDRANYGYTF. The CDR3 DNA sequence: TGTGCCAGCAGTCCCAAAGGGGACAGAGCTAACTATGGCTACACCTTC.